These T cell receptor beta chains were read from a single sample in a study of shared clonotypes between healthy human individuals. The table came from immunoSEQ multiplex PCR; TCRdb's copy has only in-frame clones and leaves some out. Among around 2.1 million clones, approximately 94% were seen once, and the ten largest hold around 0.13%. Sample: naive CD4+ T cells sorted from blood. The receptors were gathered from a young man in good health. CDR3s include the opening cysteine and the closing phenylalanine or tryptophan. Each record gives: clone size, J gene, D gene, V gene, CDR3 protein, CDR3 DNA. The D gene is left open where the match is weak. Clone size, where shown, is once, few, many, or a class for clones that have expanded.

- | TRBJ1-2 | - | TRBV6-1 | CASRNYQGSNYGYTF | TGTGCCAGCAGGAACTACCAGGGGAGCAACTATGGCTACACCTTC
- | TRBJ1-5 | TRBD1 | TRBV7-9 | CASSLDRVDQPQHF | TGTGCCAGCAGCCTGGACAGGGTGGATCAGCCCCAGCATTTT
- | TRBJ1-1 | - | TRBV5-1 | CASSPTGTPEAFF | TGCGCCAGCAGCCCTACAGGGACCCCTGAAGCTTTCTTT
- | TRBJ2-1 | - | TRBV27 | CASSPRQGGVFGQFF | TGTGCCAGCAGTCCCCGACAGGGAGGAGTTTTCGGACAGTTCTTC
- | TRBJ2-2 | - | TRBV5-1 | CASSSRADSASGELFF | TGCGCCAGCAGCTCCCGGGCGGATAGCGCGTCGGGGGAGCTGTTTTTT
- | TRBJ1-5 | - | TRBV6-5 | CASSYWAGQKPQHF | TGTGCCAGCAGTTACTGGGCAGGTCAAAAGCCCCAGCATTTT
- | TRBJ2-7 | - | TRBV7-2 | CASSLYPGGFYEQYF | TGTGCCAGCAGCTTATACCCGGGGGGCTTTTACGAGCAGTACTTC
- | TRBJ1-1 | - | TRBV4-1 | CASSQAFRVPNTEAFF | TGCGCCAGCAGCCAAGCCTTCCGGGTTCCGAACACTGAAGCTTTCTTT
once | TRBJ1-1 | - | TRBV5-1 | CASSRDVATEAFF | TGCGCCAGCAGCCGTGACGTAGCCACTGAAGCTTTCTTT
once | TRBJ1-4 | TRBD1 | TRBV5-4 | CASSSGQGNEKLFF | TGTGCCAGCAGCTCTGGACAGGGTAATGAAAAACTGTTTTTT
- | TRBJ2-7 | - | TRBV7-2 | CASGFIGSSYEQYF | TGTGCCAGCGGGTTTATAGGGAGCTCCTACGAGCAGTACTTC
- | TRBJ2-1 | - | TRBV7-2 | CASSLDRGSYNEQFF | TGTGCCAGCAGCTTAGATAGGGGCTCCTACAATGAGCAGTTCTTC
- | TRBJ2-7 | TRBD1 | TRBV28 | CASSFSLGQPTYEQYF | TGTGCCAGCAGTTTTTCCCTGGGACAGCCGACCTACGAGCAGTACTTC
- | TRBJ2-6 | - | TRBV7-9 | CASVRDSGANVLTF | TGTGCCAGCGTCAGGGACTCTGGGGCCAACGTCCTGACTTTC
- | TRBJ2-7 | TRBD2 | TRBV29-1 | CSAGLAGGVYEQYF | TGCAGCGCTGGACTAGCGGGGGGTGTCTACGAGCAGTACTTC
- | TRBJ2-5 | - | TRBV11-1 | CASSSYRLQETQYF | TGTGCCAGCAGCTCCTACAGGTTACAAGAGACCCAGTACTTC